This TCR beta chain emerged from a study of tumor-infiltrating lymphocytes in glioblastoma multiforme. Whole-study findings and limits: Clone frequencies may be distorted by unequal TCR transcripts per cell.

Three nested ARM-PCR rounds with V-beta and C-beta primers built TCRB libraries. Each CDR3 protein gets one entry after TCRdb re-called the multiplex PCR reads with MiXCR. The sample lists 15,000 to 20,000 distinct CDR3 sequences; about two thirds were seen once. Worth noting for this clonotype: The antigen is undetermined.

The sequencing sample was made of peripheral blood. The source is a male donor with glioblastoma.

The CDR3 region has the DNA TGTGCCAGCAGCTTCTCAGGAGACTACGAGCAGTACTTC. Protein sequence: CASSFSGDYEQYF. V is TRBV11-2 and J is TRBJ2-7; D remains unclear. CDR1 SGHAT and CDR2 FQNNGV come from the germline V gene. V was cut by 3 bases and J by 3 bases, with 9 bases left in between. CDR3 length equals 13 residues.